What follows are 17 T cell receptor beta chains derived from one specimen sequenced in a study of T cell repertoires in aging, cancer and after chemotherapy. TCR beta rearrangements were amplified from peripheral blood genomic DNA. A mixed TRB-A/B primer pool amplified rearranged TRB by multiplex touch-down PCR. TCRdb called the multiplex PCR reads again in MiXCR, with one record for every CDR3 protein. The sample records some 770 distinct CDR3 sequences, over 60% being singletons. Sequencing input: blood. The receptors here all came from a human donor with a blood cancer.

This rearrangement joins TRBV30 to TRBJ2-5; D possibly corresponds to TRBD1 (6 bases). V was shortened by 1 base and J by 10 bases, with 22 bases between the two germline ends. CDR3 length: 15 amino acids. Germline loops: CDR1 GTSNPN, CDR2 SVGIG (reference sequence). This CDR3 reads CAWSGTGQSRKIQYF. The CDR3 nucleotides read TGTGCCTGGAGTGGGACCGGACAGTCTAGAAAAATCCAGTACTTC.

This rearrangement joins TRBV6-5 to TRBJ2-1, with D perhaps matching TRBD2 (7 bases). CDR1 MNHEY and CDR2 SVGAGI come from the germline V gene. This CDR3 region has 13 residues. The V end lost 5 bases, the J end lost 9 bases, and 14 bases lay between the germline ends. In DNA, the CDR3 is TGTGCCAGCAGTGAACGGGGGGCGATTGAGCAGTTCTTC. Translation gives CASSERGAIEQFF.

The chain recombines TRBV12-3 or TRBV12-4 with TRBJ2-3; a possible D gene is TRBD1 (5 bases). CDR3 length: 14 amino acids. Trimming removed 5 bases at V and 3 bases at J, with 12 bases between. The CDR3 bases are TGTGCCAGCAGTCGAATGGCAGGGACAGATACGCAGTATTTT. Translated: CASSRMAGTDTQYF.

CDR3 loop: CSARADPVDTQYF. The CDR3, as DNA: TGCAGTGCTAGAGCAGATCCAGTGGATACGCAGTATTTT. This chain links TRBV20-1 with TRBJ2-3; D gene ambiguous. CDR3 length: 13 residues. The V gene lost 1 base and the J gene lost 6 bases, with 11 bases spanning the gap. In germline, CDR1 is DFQATT, CDR2 SNEGSKA (reference sequence).

The sample holds one count of this clonotype. The genes are TRBV6-5 and TRBJ1-3; possible D gene TRBD1, 5 bases. The CDR3 totals 15 residues. Deletions cut 6 bases from V and 6 bases from J, with 18 bases between. Germline CDR1 is MNHEY and CDR2 is SVGAGI. CDR3 sequence (DNA): TGTGCCAGCAGCCCATGGCCGGGGGGACCAAACACCATATATTTT. Its translation is CASSPWPGGPNTIYF.

The sample holds a few counts of this clonotype. The genes are TRBV29-1 and TRBJ1-2; no definite D call. The CDR3 sequence is 12 residues long. Trimming stripped 4 bases from V and 9 bases from J, with 15 bases between. Germline CDR1 SQVTM, CDR2 ANQGSEA. The CDR3 spells CSVGASATSYTF. CDR3 bases: TGCAGCGTTGGGGCCAGCGCGACGAGCTACACCTTC.

The rearrangement uses TRBV19 and TRBJ2-5, with D maybe TRBD1 (6 bases). Trimming removed 3 bases from V and 4 bases from J, with 15 bases in between. The CDR3 is made up of 15 amino acids. The V gene's germline CDR1 is LNHDA and CDR2 SQIVND (reference sequence). This chain's CDR3 is CASSIRRGSRETQYF. The CDR3 nucleotides read TGTGCCAGTAGTATTAGAAGGGGGTCACGAGAGACCCAGTACTTC. The full variable domain, rest sourced from reference TRBV19 and TRBJ2-5, is DGGITQSPKYLFRKEGQNVTLSCEQNLNHDAMYWYRQDPGQGLRLIYYSQIVNDFQKGDIAEGYSVSREKKESFPLTVTSAQKNPTAFYLCASSIRRGSRETQYFGPGTRLLVL.

This clonotype is deemed medium-sized. The rearrangement uses TRBV30 and TRBJ1-1; D is undetermined. Germline V lookup: CDR1 GTSNPN, CDR2 SVGIG (reference sequence). The ends were cut back, 0 bases at V and 11 bases at J, with 10 bases in the middle. The length of the CDR3 is 11 residues. CDR3 sequence: CAWSVLAEAFF. CDR3 sequence (DNA): TGTGCCTGGAGTGTATTGGCGGAGGCTTTCTTT.

With regard to this clonotype: A read error may account for a junction end that differs from germline. The gene calls are TRBV6-5 and TRBJ1-3; 11 bases fit TRBD1. The CDR3 consists of 19 residues. The germline gives CDR1 MNHEY, CDR2 SVGAGI. The CDR3, as DNA: TGTGGCAGCAGTGGTCGGACAGGGGGCTATACTCTTACTGGAAACACCATATATTTT. Residues: CGSSGRTGGYTLTGNTIYF.

This clonotype was counted only a few times. This sequence joins TRBV6-1 and TRBJ2-3; D remains ambiguous. This CDR3 comprises 13 residues. CDR1 and CDR2 from the germline V gene are MNHNS and SASEGT. Trimming left V 5 bases short and J 0 bases short, with 6 bases between. The CDR3: CASSFSSTDTQYF. CDR3 nucleotide sequence: TGTGCCAGCAGTTTCTCTAGCACAGATACGCAGTATTTT.

This clonotype has only one observation. V is TRBV6-5 and J is TRBJ1-1, with D unclear. V gave up 11 bases and J gave up 2 bases, with 21 bases separating them. The CDR3 totals 15 residues. In germline, CDR1 is MNHEY, CDR2 SVGAGI. Here the CDR3 DNA reads TGTGCCTCCTACCGAAGGGCAGGCAGAAACACTGAAGCTTTCTTT. It specifies CASYRRAGRNTEAFF.

Worth noting for this clonotype: A junction boundary mismatches the germline segment, possibly from a read error. The chain recombines TRBV12-3 or TRBV12-4 with TRBJ1-1, with D possibly matching TRBD1 (5 bases). CDR3 length: 14 residues. CDR3 sequence (DNA): TGTGCCAGCAGCTTAGCGGGACGGACCTCTGAAGCTTTCTTT. Amino acid sequence: CASSLAGRTSEAFF.

The chain combines TRBV6-2 or TRBV6-3 with TRBJ2-7, with D maybe TRBD1 (6 bases). The CDR3 totals 13 residues. The V gene lost 6 bases and the J gene lost 2 bases, with 11 bases spanning the gap. In germline, CDR1 is MNHEY, CDR2 SVGEGT. The CDR3 nucleotides are TGTGCCAGCAGGCCGTGGACAGCCTACGAGCAGTACGTC. Translating it yields CASRPWTAYEQYV.

V gene TRBV5-1 combines with J gene TRBJ1-1; D is ambiguous. The CDR3 spans 16 residues. Deletions cut 1 base from V and 8 bases from J, with 21 bases between. The germline gives CDR1 SGHRS, CDR2 YFSETQ. The CDR3 sequence: CASSLHSQVEAAEAFF. The CDR3 DNA reads as TGCGCCAGCAGCTTGCACTCTCAGGTGGAAGCGGCCGAAGCTTTCTTT.

A single count supports this clonotype. Here the CDR3 DNA reads TGTGCCTGGAGTGTCGTGACAGGGTGGGTCGGCTCCTATAATTCACCCCTCCACTTT. This encodes CAWSVVTGWVGSYNSPLHF. V gene TRBV30 combines with J gene TRBJ1-6; 7 positions agree with TRBD1. The V gene end was trimmed by 0 bases and the J gene end by 0 bases; junction bases not matched to a gene: 11. This CDR3 region has 19 residues. CDR1 GTSNPN and CDR2 SVGIG come from the germline V gene (reference sequence).

As DNA, the CDR3 is TGTGCCAGCTCACTCCCAGGGTCCCTCACAGATACGCAGTATTTT. This gives the protein CASSLPGSLTDTQYF. This chain uses TRBV18 with TRBJ2-3, with D maybe TRBD1 (5 bases). CDR3 length: 15 amino acids. From germline, CDR1 is KGHSH and CDR2 LQKENI. V dropped 4 bases and J dropped 2 bases, with 13 bases sitting between them.

CDR3: CAWSPRGKYGYTF. The CDR3 nucleotides are TGTGCCTGGAGCCCCAGGGGGAAGTATGGCTACACCTTC. This rearrangement joins TRBV30 to TRBJ1-2; 7 bases are shared with TRBD1. J was trimmed by 5 bases and V by 3 bases; bases with no gene match: 6. The germline gives CDR1 GTSNPN, CDR2 SVGIG (reference sequence). The CDR3 is made up of 13 amino acids.